This TCR beta chain is from a study of blood T cell repertoires in COVID-19. Across the study: COVID-19 samples collected from the United States, Italy and Spain covered acute and convalescent phases. T cells, B-cell-depleted T cells, or PBMCs supplied cDNA or gDNA.

TCRdb's table, derived via immunoSEQ multiplex PCR, lists solely in-frame clones and lacks some. The table lists some 400,000 clones, 85% to 90% of them singletons. The germline V gene encodes CDR1 MNHEY and CDR2 SVGAGI. V was trimmed by 5 bases and J by 0 bases, leaving 7 bases between them. The CDR3 has 13 amino acids. The cohort comprised adults aged roughly 18 to 95 years residing in around 25 US areas. Donors in Cohort 3 who had recovered were those with two negative PCRs, healthcare professional clearance, or resolution of their symptoms. The rearrangement uses TRBV6-5 and TRBJ1-2; D gene unclear. The TCR comes from a woman under 40 who had recovered from COVID-19. Source material: PBMCs or T cells enriched from blood (not recorded which). CDR3 coding DNA: TGTGCCAGCAGTACCGGGACTAACTATGGCTACACCTTC. Translating gives CASSTGTNYGYTF.